These 7 T cell receptor beta chains were all obtained from the same sample, sequenced in a study of T cell repertoires in cytomegalovirus infection. TCRdb passed the reads through MiXCR, listing each CDR3 protein once. The table includes around 330,000 distinct CDR3 sequences, roughly 16% detected once. Sequenced: PBMCs. Source of these receptors: a human donor in good health (CMV status not recorded). Some clones in this sample may be carry-over from other donors' samples.

The chain couples TRBV11-3 to TRBJ1-1, with 7 bases lining up with TRBD1. CDR1 is SGHNT and CDR2 is YENEEA in the germline V gene. There are 15 residues in the CDR3. With V trimmed by 0 bases and J by 4 bases, 5 bases remained unmatched. The CDR3 nucleotides are TGTGCCAGCAGCTTAGACGGGACAGTGGGCACTGAAGCTTTCTTT. Residues: CASSLDGTVGTEAFF.

This chain links TRBV20-1 with TRBJ2-1; the match to TRBD2 covers 12 bases. This CDR3 has 14 amino acids. Germline V CDR1 and CDR2: DFQATT, SNEGSKA (reference sequence). V lost 2 bases and J lost 8; bases outside the gene matches: 4. The CDR3 bases are TGCAGTGCTAGAACTAGCGGGGGGTTCGATGAGCAGTTCTTC. Its protein product is CSARTSGGFDEQFF.

The chain has TRBV19 and TRBJ2-1; the match to TRBD2 covers 10 bases. J gave up 4 bases and V 3 bases, and 12 bases lay outside the gene matches. CDR1 is LNHDA, CDR2 SQIVND, per germline (reference sequence). The CDR3 length is 18 residues. CDR3 amino acids: CASSIGIAGGRVYNEQFF. DNA for the CDR3: TGTGCCAGTAGTATTGGTATAGCGGGGGGCCGTGTTTACAATGAGCAGTTCTTC.

This clonotype was picked up a small number of times. This chain connects TRBV5-4 to TRBJ1-6; TRBD1 aligns across 7 bases. In germline, CDR1 is SGHNT, CDR2 YYREEE (reference sequence). The CDR3 sequence is 15 residues long. With V trimmed by 7 bases and J by 5 bases, 9 bases remained unmatched. Here the CDR3 reads CASATGSNNNSPLHF. CDR3 sequence (DNA): TGTGCCAGCGCGACAGGGTCGAATAATAATTCACCCCTCCACTTT.

This clonotype was observed a few times. V and J are TRBV7-6 and TRBJ2-7; 9 bases line up with TRBD2. The ends lost 2 bases at V and 12 bases at J; junction bases unmatched: 8. The CDR3 sequence is 13 residues long. CDR1 and CDR2 from the germline V gene are SGHVS and FNYEAQ. The CDR3 is CASSLLGGGARYF. The CDR3 region has the DNA TGTGCCAGCAGCTTATTGGGCGGGGGGGCCCGGTACTTC.

The CDR3 DNA is TGTGCCAGTAGTGGGGCCGTAACAGATACGCAGTATTTT. Protein product: CASSGAVTDTQYF. The genes are TRBV19 and TRBJ2-3, with D tentatively TRBD1 (5 bases). Between the trimmed V and J ends, which lost 5 bases and 3 bases, there was a span of 9 bases. This CDR3 has 13 amino acids. Per the germline V gene, CDR1 is LNHDA and CDR2 is SQIVND (reference sequence).

The table lists this clonotype with a few counts. The gene calls are TRBV7-2 and TRBJ1-2; TRBD1 matches at 8 bases. The CDR3 consists of 16 residues. Germline V CDR1 and CDR2: SGHTA, FQGNSA. Trimming removed 1 base from V and 4 bases from J; junction bases left unmatched: 8. CDR3 residues: CASSLVVQGGGYGYTF. CDR3 in DNA: TGTGCCAGCAGCTTAGTGGTACAGGGGGGAGGCTATGGCTACACCTTC.